The rows below give T cell receptor beta chains drawn from one sample of a study of siplizumab effects on memory and regulatory T cells. The data were produced by immunoSEQ multiplex PCR, yet TCRdb's version contains in-frame clones alone and is incomplete. The sample includes about 56,000 clones, just over 95% seen only once; the top ten take 1.1%. Source material: naive CD8+ T cells sorted from blood. The receptors originated from a human donor in good health. CDR3s include the opening cysteine and the closing phenylalanine or tryptophan. A D gene is named only where the DNA matches it firmly. Size values are once, few and many counts, or a class for expanded clones, and some rows have none.

j_call clone_size d_call v_call cdr3_aa cdr3_nt
TRBJ2-7 NA NA TRBV9 CASSGGDALYEQCF TGTGCCAGCAGCGGGGGGGACGCCCTCTACGAGCAGTGCTTC
TRBJ2-7 few TRBD1 TRBV7-9 CASSLEDRVEQYF TGTGCCAGCAGCTTAGAAGACAGGGTCGAGCAGTACTTC
TRBJ1-4 NA NA TRBV6-6 CASSSTSGAKLFF TGTGCCAGCAGTTCTACTTCGGGAGCAAAACTGTTTTTT
TRBJ2-6 once NA TRBV7-9 CASRPSPVGSGANVLTF TGTGCCAGCAGACCATCCCCAGTGGGCTCTGGGGCCAACGTCCTGACTTTC
TRBJ2-1 NA TRBD2 TRBV28 CASNRNKAGVNPEQFF TGTGCCAGCAACCGAAACAAAGCGGGAGTTAACCCTGAGCAGTTCTTC
TRBJ2-7 NA NA TRBV7-8 CASSPTGVGGQYF TGTGCCAGCAGCCCCACGGGTGTTGGTGGGCAGTACTTC
TRBJ2-7 NA NA TRBV28 CASSFTGVWGEQYF TGTGCCAGCAGTTTTACGGGGGTGTGGGGTGAGCAGTACTTC
TRBJ2-5 NA NA TRBV11-3 CASSRGVQRTGISQETQYF TGTGCCAGCAGCCGCGGGGTCCAACGGACAGGAATCTCCCAAGAGACCCAGTACTTC
TRBJ2-7 NA TRBD1 TRBV4-1 CASSQDRALREQYF TGCGCCAGCAGCCAGGACAGGGCCCTTCGGGAGCAGTACTTC
TRBJ2-2 NA TRBD2 TRBV7-3 CASSPVPGLAGVGGELFF TGTGCCAGCAGCCCCGTCCCGGGACTAGCGGGAGTAGGAGGGGAGCTGTTTTTT
TRBJ2-7 NA NA TRBV14 CASSPNKNYEQYF TGTGCCAGCAGCCCCAACAAAAACTACGAGCAGTACTTC
TRBJ2-1 NA NA TRBV7-8 CASSLVSRGAYNEQFF TGTGCCAGCAGCTTAGTGAGCCGGGGCGCCTACAATGAGCAGTTCTTC
TRBJ2-1 NA TRBD1 TRBV7-9 CASSIRDRASYNEQFF TGTGCCAGCAGCATACGGGACAGGGCCTCCTACAATGAGCAGTTCTTC
TRBJ2-3 NA NA TRBV11-3 CASSGLGSTDTQYF TGTGCCAGCAGCGGTCTGGGGAGCACAGATACGCAGTATTTT
TRBJ1-5 NA NA TRBV7-9 CASSGAPGNQPQHF TGTGCCAGCAGCGGGGCGCCGGGCAATCAGCCCCAGCATTTT
TRBJ2-3 NA NA TRBV27 CASSLYSTHTQYF TGTGCCAGCAGCTTATACTCGACTCATACGCAGTATTTT
TRBJ2-1 NA NA TRBV7-9 CASSLGGADNEQFF TGTGCCAGCAGCCTTGGGGGGGCGGACAATGAGCAGTTCTTC
TRBJ1-5 NA NA TRBV7-8 CASSSTQRYSNQPQHF TGTGCCAGCAGTAGTACCCAGCGTTATAGCAATCAGCCCCAGCATTTT
TRBJ2-7 NA NA TRBV27 CASRAGGYGQGANEQYF TGTGCCAGCAGAGCGGGGGGGTACGGACAGGGGGCCAACGAGCAGTACTTC
TRBJ2-7 NA NA TRBV5-1 CASSLVGMGHYEQYF TGCGCCAGCAGCTTGGTAGGGATGGGCCACTACGAGCAGTACTTC
TRBJ2-7 NA TRBD2 TRBV6-1 CASSDDDGGGVEQYF TGTGCCAGCAGTGACGATGATGGGGGGGGAGTCGAGCAGTACTTC
TRBJ1-2 NA NA TRBV7-6 CASSFEPGPSLLYGYTF TGTGCCAGCAGCTTTGAACCAGGCCCCTCTTTGCTCTATGGCTACACCTTC
TRBJ2-1 NA NA TRBV30 CAWSAGFPYNEQFF TGTGCCTGGAGTGCGGGGTTCCCCTACAATGAGCAGTTCTTC
TRBJ1-1 NA TRBD1 TRBV5-6 CASSLPGTGGMNTEAFF TGTGCCAGCAGCTTACCAGGGACAGGGGGGATGAACACTGAAGCTTTCTTT
TRBJ2-2 NA TRBD2 TRBV13 CASRPTSGANTGELFF TGTGCCAGCAGGCCTACTAGCGGAGCAAACACCGGGGAGCTGTTTTTT
TRBJ2-1 once NA TRBV9 CASSGIMDNEQFF TGTGCCAGCAGCGGAATCATGGACAATGAGCAGTTCTTC
TRBJ2-5 NA NA TRBV7-2 CASSQPQETQYF TGTGCCAGCAGTCAACCCCAAGAGACCCAGTACTTC
TRBJ1-5 NA NA TRBV27 CASSLGGYQPQHF TGTGCCAGCAGTCTAGGGGGGTATCAGCCCCAGCATTTT
TRBJ2-4 NA NA TRBV30 CAWAQDWIQYF TGTGCCTGGGCACAGGACTGGATTCAGTACTTC
TRBJ1-1 NA TRBD1 TRBV4-1 CASSQTGVGTEAFF TGCGCCAGCAGCCAAACAGGGGTGGGCACTGAAGCTTTCTTT
TRBJ2-1 NA NA TRBV11-3 CASSSDPELSNEQFF TGTGCCAGCAGCTCAGACCCCGAACTTAGCAATGAGCAGTTCTTC
TRBJ1-1 NA NA TRBV29-1 CSVPAVGVNTEAFF TGCAGCGTTCCAGCGGTGGGGGTTAACACTGAAGCTTTCTTT
TRBJ2-2 once NA TRBV6-4 CASSDSRQGELFF TGTGCCAGCAGTGACTCCCGGCAGGGGGAGCTGTTTTTT
TRBJ2-7 once NA TRBV14 CASSQGFAAAPYEQYF TGTGCCAGCAGCCAAGGTTTTGCAGCTGCCCCCTACGAGCAGTACTTC
TRBJ2-7 once TRBD1 TRBV4-3 CASSQGTGLSYEQYF TGCGCCAGCAGCCAAGGGACAGGACTCTCCTACGAGCAGTACTTC
TRBJ2-4 NA NA TRBV28 CASIENPVGQNIQYF TGTGCCAGCATTGAGAACCCGGTTGGGCAAAACATTCAGTACTTC
TRBJ1-1 NA NA TRBV9 CASSVEGAEAFF TGTGCCAGCAGCGTAGAGGGGGCTGAAGCTTTCTTT
TRBJ2-1 NA NA TRBV9 CASSGTGNEQFF TGTGCCAGCAGCGGGACCGGGAATGAGCAGTTCTTC
TRBJ1-4 NA TRBD1 TRBV30 CAWGTVGNEKLFF TGTGCCTGGGGGACAGTGGGTAATGAAAAACTGTTTTTT
TRBJ2-7 NA NA TRBV5-6 CASSMGGGPSYEQYF TGTGCCAGCAGCATGGGCGGGGGCCCCTCCTACGAGCAGTACTTC
TRBJ2-5 NA NA TRBV7-8 CASSLVFQGPNAETQYF TGTGCCAGCAGCTTAGTATTCCAGGGGCCGAACGCAGAGACCCAGTACTTC
TRBJ2-1 NA TRBD2 TRBV6-6 CASSYFPGGNEQFF TGTGCCAGCAGTTACTTCCCGGGGGGGAATGAGCAGTTCTTC
TRBJ2-3 NA TRBD2 TRBV27 CASSQGTSGSHTQYF TGTGCCAGCAGCCAGGGGACTAGCGGGAGTCATACGCAGTATTTT
TRBJ2-1 NA NA TRBV5-3 CARSLTAYNEQFF TGTGCCAGAAGCTTGACTGCCTACAATGAGCAGTTCTTC